A single sample gave rise to the 24 T cell receptor beta chains below, sequenced in a study of beta chain features in type 1 diabetes. The investigators reverse transcribed all of the isolated RNA, so they sequenced expressed TCRB transcripts. Here immunoSEQ multiplex PCR was the method, and the copy in TCRdb shows in-frame clones only, minus some. Of about 150,000 clones listed, around 10% are singletons. The sequenced material came from central memory CD4+ T cells from blood. The receptors stem from a man aged 18 to 35 in good health.

The CDR3 DNA sequence: TGTGCCAGCTCTTCGGCTATATCCGAGAACGAGCAGTACTTC. Residues: CASSSAISENEQYF. V usage is TRBV18 and J usage is TRBJ2-7; D is ambiguous. Germline V gene lookup returns CDR1 KGHSH and CDR2 LQKENI. V was trimmed by 6 bases and J by 5 bases, leaving 17 bases between them. This CDR3 is 14 amino acids long.

In its sample, this clone was seen a few times. The V gene is TRBV4-1, the J gene TRBJ1-3; D is uncertain. Trimming removed 4 bases from V and 4 bases from J, with 14 bases in between. This CDR3 region has 15 residues. From germline, CDR1 is MGHRA and CDR2 YSYEKL. The CDR3 nucleotides are TGCGCCAGCAGCCCTTTGACGGCGATCGGAAACACCATATATTTT. Protein sequence: CASSPLTAIGNTIYF.

This clone has a count of ten or more. The rearrangement uses TRBV4-3 and TRBJ2-7; the D gene is possibly TRBD1 (6 bases). The CDR3 is made up of 13 amino acids. With 2 bases removed from V and 3 bases from J, the gap between germline ends came to 8 bases. Germline V gene data show CDR1 as LGHNA and CDR2 as YSLEER. The CDR3 coding sequence is TGCGCCAGCAGCCAACTGACAGGCTACGAGCAGTACTTC. Its protein is CASSQLTGYEQYF.

The CDR3 is CASSFRSGGPNEQFF. The CDR3 nucleotides are TGTGCCAGCAGCTTTAGGAGCGGGGGGCCAAATGAGCAGTTCTTC. The chain combines TRBV11-2 with TRBJ2-1; TRBD2 agrees at 9 bases. J gave up 7 bases and V 3 bases, and 7 bases lay outside the gene matches. The germline gives CDR1 SGHAT, CDR2 FQNNGV. The CDR3 spans 15 residues.

The sample holds a few counts of this clone. The chain is built from TRBV19 and TRBJ1-2; no definite D call. Germline-derived CDR1 and CDR2 are LNHDA and SQIVND (reference sequence). V lost 1 base and J 8 bases, leaving 14 bases between the germline ends. This CDR3 has 14 amino acids. The CDR3 loop reads CASSIGPDVGGYTF. The CDR3 coding sequence is TGTGCCAGTAGTATAGGACCTGATGTAGGAGGCTACACCTTC. Full variable domain (missing parts from reference TRBV19 and TRBJ1-2): DGGITQSPKYLFRKEGQNVTLSCEQNLNHDAMYWYRQDPGQGLRLIYYSQIVNDFQKGDIAEGYSVSREKKESFPLTVTSAQKNPTAFYLCASSIGPDVGGYTFGSGTRLTVV.

This clone was picked up a small number of times. V gene TRBV7-2 combines with J gene TRBJ2-4; D is possibly TRBD1 or TRBD2 (6 bases each). This CDR3 is 15 amino acids long. With 1 base removed from V and 4 bases from J, the gap between germline ends came to 11 bases. From germline, CDR1 is SGHTA and CDR2 FQGNSA. Here the CDR3 DNA reads TGTGCCAGCAGCTTAGAGGGGGGCTATAAAAACATTCAGTACTTC. Its translation is CASSLEGGYKNIQYF.

This sequence joins TRBV7-6 and TRBJ2-7; D is uncertain. Germline loops: CDR1 SGHVS, CDR2 FNYEAQ. The CDR3 spans 16 residues. The V end lost 5 bases, the J end lost 3 bases, and 20 bases lay between the germline ends. CDR3 nucleotide sequence: TGTGCCAGCAGCCCCCCCAATCGTGGGGAAATCTACGAGCAGTACTTC. This encodes CASSPPNRGEIYEQYF.

This clone showed up just a few times. The chain recombines TRBV4-3 with TRBJ2-1; tentative D call: TRBD2 (5 bases). The germline V gene encodes CDR1 LGHNA and CDR2 YSLEER. This CDR3 has 13 residues. Trimming cost V 1 base and J 6 bases, with 7 bases left between them. The CDR3 DNA reads TGCGCCAGCAGCCAAGTGGGAGCCAATGAGCAGTTCTTC. Translated, it gives CASSQVGANEQFF.

This clone was counted between two and nine times. V is TRBV21-1 and J is TRBJ2-7; the table's TRBD1 call for D was not verified on the DNA. TRBV21-1 is termed a pseudogene. The CDR3 spans 15 residues. As DNA, the CDR3 is TGTGCCAGCAGCAAAAAGGGACAAAACTCCTACGAGCAGTACTTC. It translates to CASSKKGQNSYEQYF.

This clone appeared a few times. The V call is TRBV4-1, the J call TRBJ2-3; no definite D call. Trimming removed 0 bases at V and 4 bases at J, with 5 bases between. CDR3 length: 13 amino acids. Germline assignment: CDR1 MGHRA and CDR2 YSYEKL. The CDR3 coding sequence is TGCGCCAGCAGCCAAGAGAGCCCAGATACGCAGTATTTT. Protein sequence: CASSQESPDTQYF.

DNA of the CDR3: TGCGCCAGCAGCAAAGGGACAGAACGCAATCAGCCCCAGCATTTT. Translation: CASSKGTERNQPQHF. The J gene is TRBJ1-5, the V gene TRBV5-1; 7 bases align to TRBD1. Germline V gene lookup returns CDR1 SGHRS and CDR2 YFSETQ. There are 15 residues in the CDR3. V trimming: 4 bases; J trimming: 2 bases; junction bases outside the gene matches: 6.

This clone was seen only a few times. The CDR3 DNA reads TGTGCCAGCAGTTTATCCCAGGAAGCTTTCTTT. Its translation: CASSLSQEAFF. This sequence joins TRBV28 and TRBJ1-1; D is unclear. Deletions cut 1 base from V and 8 bases from J, with 5 bases between. The germline V gene has CDR1 MDHEN and CDR2 SYDVKM. There are 11 residues in the CDR3.

In this sample, this clone turned up a few times. The chain employs TRBV29-1 and TRBJ1-4; 10 bases agree with TRBD1. Per germline, CDR1 SQVTM and CDR2 ANQGSEA. V lost 7 bases to trimming and J lost 3 bases; unmatched junction nucleotides: 11. CDR3 length: 16 residues. The CDR3 region has the DNA TGCAGCGCCCGGGACAGGGGAACGGGAGCTAATGAAAAACTGTTTTTT. This gives the protein CSARDRGTGANEKLFF.

The table lists this clone with a few counts. V usage is TRBV7-2 and J usage is TRBJ2-5; possible D gene TRBD2, 5 bases. The CDR3 is made up of 12 amino acids. Between the trimmed V and J ends, which lost 4 bases and 5 bases, there was a span of 8 bases. CDR1 SGHTA and CDR2 FQGNSA come from the germline V gene. DNA of the CDR3: TGTGCCAGCAGCTACCCGGGGGAGACCCAGTACTTC. Encoded protein: CASSYPGETQYF.

The V call is TRBV7-2, the J call TRBJ2-3; 7 nucleotides align to TRBD2. This CDR3 contains 14 residues. Trimming removed 7 bases from V and 3 bases from J; junction bases left unmatched: 7. Germline V gene sequence: CDR1 SGHTA, CDR2 FQGNSA. The CDR3 is CASTQAGRTDTQYF. CDR3 bases: TGTGCCAGCACGCAAGCGGGACGTACAGATACGCAGTATTTT.

Ten or more counts support this clone. The rearrangement links TRBV14 to TRBJ2-7, with unresolved D. The CDR3 runs to 13 residues. Trimming cost V 4 bases and J 5 bases, with 12 bases left between them. Germline values: CDR1 SGHDN, CDR2 FVKESK. CDR3 nucleotide sequence: TGTGCCAGCAGCCTCAGAGGTGCGGACGAGCAGTACTTC. Protein sequence: CASSLRGADEQYF.

This clone came up a few times. The chain recombines TRBV7-2 with TRBJ2-4, with TRBD2 matching 9 bases. Trimming at V came to 2 bases and at J to 4 bases, leaving 0 bases not matched to a gene. Germline V gene lookup returns CDR1 SGHTA and CDR2 FQGNSA. The CDR3 is 14 residues long. CDR3 amino acids: CASSLTSGKNIQYF. CDR3 in DNA: TGTGCCAGCAGCTTAACTAGCGGGAAAAACATTCAGTACTTC.

The rearrangement joins TRBV18 to TRBJ1-1; perhaps TRBD1 as D (6 bases). The V gene lost 3 bases and the J gene lost 4 bases, with 12 bases spanning the gap. Germline-derived CDR1 and CDR2 are KGHSH and LQKENI. The CDR3 runs to 14 residues. The CDR3 loop reads CASSPLQGSTEAFF. DNA for the CDR3: TGTGCCAGCTCACCTTTACAGGGTTCCACTGAAGCTTTCTTT.

Ten or more counts support this clone. The chain links TRBV25-1 to TRBJ1-4; 12 bases are a match to TRBD1. Germline V CDR1 and CDR2: MGHDK, SYGVNS. V was clipped by 2 bases and J by 4 bases; unmatched bases: 5. The CDR3 is made up of 17 amino acids. The CDR3 bases are TGTGCCAGCAGTGAACCGGGACAGGGGGCCAATAATGAAAAACTGTTTTTT. Encoded protein: CASSEPGQGANNEKLFF.

The chain couples TRBV30 to TRBJ2-5; TRBD1 matches 7 bases. Germline assignment: CDR1 GTSNPN and CDR2 SVGIG (reference sequence). V was clipped by 5 bases and J by 2 bases; unmatched bases: 5. The CDR3 consists of 13 residues. CDR3 bases: TGTGCCTGGGAGACAGGGTTACAAGAGACCCAGTACTTC. Protein: CAWETGLQETQYF.

This clone was detected a few times. V is TRBV10-3 and J is TRBJ2-2; D uncertain. The germline V and J ends were trimmed by 3 bases and 6 bases, with 11 bases remaining between them. Germline V CDR1 and CDR2: ENHRY, SYGVKD. This CDR3 has 14 amino acids. The CDR3 sequence: CAISEGLRAGELFF. The CDR3 DNA sequence: TGTGCCATCAGTGAAGGGCTTAGAGCCGGGGAGCTGTTTTTT.

The chain employs TRBV28 and TRBJ2-1; TRBD1 is a possible D gene (6 bases). CDR1 MDHEN and CDR2 SYDVKM come from the germline V gene. The CDR3 has 17 residues. V was clipped by 5 bases and J by 5 bases, with 22 bases between them. For the CDR3, the DNA is TGTGCCAGCAGTGCCCGCAGGGGAATAGGGCCCAACAATGAGCAGTTCTTC. Translating it yields CASSARRGIGPNNEQFF.

This clone was seen a few times. The rearrangement joins TRBV7-2 to TRBJ1-2; 7 bases map to TRBD1. The CDR3 length is 14 residues. V was clipped by 6 bases and J by 4 bases; unmatched bases: 8. Germline V gene lookup returns CDR1 SGHTA and CDR2 FQGNSA. CDR3 DNA sequence: TGTGCCAGCAGTCTACAGGGGTCCCGCTATGGCTACACCTTC. Translating it yields CASSLQGSRYGYTF.

The V call is TRBV18, the J call TRBJ1-4; a possible D gene is TRBD1 (5 bases). V lost 3 bases, J lost 4 bases, and 18 bases lay in between. Germline V gene sequence: CDR1 KGHSH, CDR2 LQKENI. This CDR3 has 17 amino acids. The CDR3 nucleotides read TGTGCCAGCTCACCCCGGGGCTCAGGGCGGAATAATGAAAAACTGTTTTTT. It is translated as CASSPRGSGRNNEKLFF. Variable domain in full (rest from reference TRBV18 and TRBJ1-4): NAGVMQNPRHLVRRRGQEARLRCSPMKGHSHVYWYRQLPEEGLKFMVYLQKENIIDESGMPKERFSAEFPKEGPSILRIQQVVRGDSAAYFCASSPRGSGRNNEKLFFGSGTQLSVL.